Presented here are 24 T cell receptor beta chains from one specimen sequenced in a study of blood T cell repertoires in COVID-19. Profiling relied on immunoSEQ multiplex PCR, and the TCRdb table lists in-frame clones only, not all of them. This table holds around 260,000 clones, roughly nine tenths found once. The source material was peripheral blood. The receptors were sampled from a woman aged 25 to 39 with COVID-19, enrolled during active disease.

CDR3 residues: CASSPTGGTQPQHF. The CDR3 DNA reads as TGTGCCAGTAGTCCGACAGGGGGCACTCAGCCCCAGCATTTT. V is TRBV19 and J is TRBJ1-5; 10 nucleotides match TRBD1. Trimming at V came to 5 bases and at J to 6 bases, leaving 4 bases not matched to a gene. The germline V gene encodes CDR1 LNHDA and CDR2 SQIVND (reference sequence). The length of the CDR3 is 14 residues.

This chain uses TRBV27 with TRBJ1-6; no reliable D call. CDR3 length: 15 amino acids. V lost 6 bases and J lost 5, with 14 bases in between. Germline CDR1 reads MNHEY; CDR2 reads SMNVEV (reference sequence). The CDR3 is CASRPLEVDNSPLHF. The CDR3 region has the DNA TGTGCCAGCAGACCCCTGGAGGTGGATAATTCACCCCTCCACTTT.

The chain carries TRBV18 and TRBJ2-2; 7 positions agree with TRBD2. The CDR3 runs 16 residues. The junction had 5 bases not matched to a gene; V was cut back by 4 bases and J by 0 bases. The germline CDR1 and CDR2 sequences are KGHSH and LQKENI. In nucleotides, the CDR3 is TGTGCCAGCTCACGAAGCGGGACGCCGAACACCGGGGAGCTGTTTTTT. It translates to CASSRSGTPNTGELFF.

The CDR3 nucleotides are TGCGCCAGCAAAAATCACGGTGGAGAGGGTTACGAGCAGTTCTTC. It encodes CASKNHGGEGYEQFF. The genes are TRBV5-1 and TRBJ2-7; a possible D gene is TRBD2 (5 bases). The J call is uncertain, as TRBJ2-1 better fits the DNA end. Germline V gene lookup returns CDR1 SGHRS and CDR2 YFSETQ. The CDR3 loop spans 15 amino acids.

This chain connects TRBV9 to TRBJ2-2; 9 bases fit TRBD1. The CDR3 sequence is 15 residues long. V shed 2 bases and J 7 bases; nucleotides not matched to a gene: 6. Germline CDR1 is SGDLS and CDR2 is YYNGEE. The CDR3 sequence is CASSVETGGIGELFF. The CDR3 DNA follows: TGTGCCAGCAGCGTCGAGACAGGGGGGATCGGGGAGCTGTTTTTT.

CDR3: CASSGLRGLETQYF. In nucleotides, the CDR3 is TGCGCCAGCTCCGGACTCAGGGGCCTTGAGACCCAGTACTTC. J is TRBJ2-5 and V is TRBV5-1, with D maybe TRBD1 (6 bases). Germline loops: CDR1 SGHRS, CDR2 YFSETQ. The CDR3 consists of 14 residues. V gave up 7 bases and J gave up 5 bases, with 18 bases separating them.

The table lists this clone with a few counts. The chain is built from TRBV10-1 and TRBJ2-5; 7 nucleotides line up with TRBD2. From germline, CDR1 is WNHNN and CDR2 SYGVQD (reference sequence). Trimming removed 2 bases from V and 5 bases from J; junction bases left unmatched: 17. The CDR3 length is 18 residues. The CDR3 loop is CASSEEREANPPGETQYF. CDR3 bases: TGCGCCAGCAGTGAGGAACGGGAGGCAAACCCCCCCGGTGAGACCCAGTACTTC.

The chain is built from TRBV30 and TRBJ2-1; 7 bases map to TRBD2. The CDR3 spans 17 residues. Germline CDR1 is GTSNPN and CDR2 is SVGIG (reference sequence). Trimming removed 0 bases from V and 4 bases from J; junction bases left unmatched: 12. CDR3 DNA: TGTGCCTGGAGTGTACGGGGAGATAGCGGGCCTTACAATGAGCAGTTCTTC. This sequence encodes CAWSVRGDSGPYNEQFF.

This clone showed up just a few times. The V call is TRBV19, the J call TRBJ1-5; possibly TRBD1 for D (6 bases). Germline CDR1 is LNHDA and CDR2 is SQIVND (reference sequence). CDR3 length: 16 residues. V lost 6 bases, J lost 4 bases, and 19 bases lay in between. The CDR3 DNA sequence: TGTGCCAGTAGCGTCCAGGGGCCGGAGCTAAATCAGCCCCAGCATTTT. Translation: CASSVQGPELNQPQHF.

This chain links TRBV9 with TRBJ2-2; 11 nucleotides align to TRBD2. The CDR3 loop spans 17 amino acids. The V gene end was trimmed by 4 bases and the J gene end by 0 bases; junction bases not matched to a gene: 5. The germline V gene encodes CDR1 SGDLS and CDR2 YYNGEE. CDR3 bases: TGTGCCAGCAGCCAGCCGGGACTAGCGGCGAACACCGGGGAGCTGTTTTTT. It translates to CASSQPGLAANTGELFF.

This chain links TRBV7-6 with TRBJ2-1, with D perhaps matching TRBD1 (6 bases). Germline loops: CDR1 SGHVS, CDR2 FNYEAQ. CDR3 length: 16 residues. V was trimmed by 1 base and J by 0 bases, leaving 10 bases between them. In DNA, the CDR3 is TGTGCCAGCAGCTTAGGAGGGACAAGCTCCTACAATGAGCAGTTCTTC. It translates to CASSLGGTSSYNEQFF.

A single count supports this clone. The genes are TRBV10-3 and TRBJ2-5; the match to TRBD2 covers 13 bases. The germline V gene has CDR1 ENHRY and CDR2 SYGVKD. The CDR3 length is 16 residues. V shed 6 bases and J 4 bases; nucleotides not matched to a gene: 8. Here the CDR3 reads CAISGLAGEHLETQYF. CDR3 DNA sequence: TGTGCCATCAGCGGACTAGCGGGAGAGCATCTAGAGACCCAGTACTTC.

V gene TRBV5-1 combines with J gene TRBJ1-2; perhaps TRBD1 as D (5 bases). V was cut by 4 bases and J by 0 bases, with 10 bases left in between. CDR1 and CDR2 (germline): SGHRS, YFSETQ. The CDR3 has 14 residues. Written as DNA, the CDR3 is TGCGCCAGCAGCGCCGACAGAGCTAACTATGGCTACACCTTC. Encoded protein: CASSADRANYGYTF.

The chain employs TRBV11-2 and TRBJ2-3, with TRBD2 matching over 9 bases. The J segment lost 1 base and the V segment lost 5 bases, leaving 7 bases of the junction unmatched. The CDR3 is made up of 16 amino acids. Looked up from germline, CDR1 is SGHAT and CDR2 is FQNNGV. The CDR3 sequence: CASSLTSGRRTDTQYF. DNA for the CDR3: TGTGCCAGCAGCCTGACTAGCGGCCGCCGCACAGATACGCAGTATTTT. The full variable domain, completed using reference TRBV11-2 and TRBJ2-3, is EAGVAQSPRYKIIEKRQSVAFWCNPISGHATLYWYQQILGQGPKLLIQFQNNGVVDDSQLPKDRFSAERLKGVDSTLKIQPAKLEDSAVYLCASSLTSGRRTDTQYFGPGTRLTVL.

The J gene is TRBJ2-1, the V gene TRBV7-9, with D maybe TRBD2 (5 bases). CDR1 SEHNR and CDR2 FQNEAQ come from the germline V gene (reference sequence). Between the trimmed V and J ends, which lost 2 bases and 0 bases, there was a span of 11 bases. This CDR3 is 16 amino acids long. The CDR3 region is CASSLLGLASYNEQFF. Here the CDR3 DNA reads TGTGCCAGCAGCTTATTAGGGCTAGCCTCCTACAATGAGCAGTTCTTC.

This chain connects TRBV3-1 (or the pseudogene TRBV3-2) to TRBJ2-7, with 11 bases identical to TRBD2. Trimming at V came to 1 base and at J to 5 bases, leaving 7 bases not matched to a gene. There are 16 residues in the CDR3. Per the germline V gene, CDR1 is LGHDT and CDR2 is YNNKEL (reference sequence). The DNA of the CDR3 is TGTGCCAGCAGCCAAGCCGGGCTAGCGGGAGGCAACGAGCAGTACTTC. This gives the protein CASSQAGLAGGNEQYF.

The rearrangement links TRBV5-5 to TRBJ1-3, with a weak D call TRBD1 (5 bases). The CDR3 covers 14 residues. Looked up from germline, CDR1 is SGHKS and CDR2 is YYEKEE (reference sequence). V shed 1 base and J shed 2 bases, with 7 bases lying between them. Here the CDR3 reads CASSLQGAGNTIYF. In nucleotides, the CDR3 is TGTGCCAGCAGCTTGCAGGGTGCTGGAAACACCATATATTTT.

This clone appeared a single time. The rearrangement uses TRBV7-9 and TRBJ2-7, with TRBD2 matching over 9 bases. V lost 5 bases and J lost 6; bases outside the gene matches: 5. Germline V gene sequence: CDR1 SEHNR, CDR2 FQNEAQ (reference sequence). This CDR3 region has 13 residues. In DNA, the CDR3 is TGTGCCAGCAGCGCGGGAGGGGGCTCCGAGCAGTACTTC. Encoded protein: CASSAGGGSEQYF.

The sample holds one count of this clone. This chain connects TRBV6-5 to TRBJ2-4, with 10 bases aligning to TRBD1. The V gene's germline CDR1 is MNHEY and CDR2 SVGAGI. V shed 7 bases, J shed 6 bases, and the junction held 9 bases outside the gene matches. This CDR3 has 15 residues. The CDR3 sequence is CASTSDGTGVNIQYF. The CDR3 region has the DNA TGTGCCAGCACCTCAGACGGGACAGGGGTAAACATTCAGTACTTC.

The chain is built from TRBV27 and TRBJ2-7, with a possible D match to TRBD2 (7 bases). Germline values: CDR1 MNHEY, CDR2 SMNVEV (reference sequence). CDR3 size: 14 residues. The V end was cut by 1 base, the J end by 4 bases, with 11 bases between. CDR3 sequence reads: CASSLLGGGYEQYF. CDR3 nucleotides: TGTGCCAGCAGTTTATTAGGGGGAGGGTACGAGCAGTACTTC.

J is TRBJ2-7 and V is TRBV18; tentatively, D is TRBD1 (6 bases). The CDR3 has 16 amino acids. Germline CDR1 KGHSH, CDR2 LQKENI. With 4 bases removed from V and 0 bases from J, the gap between germline ends came to 16 bases. The CDR3 spells CASSQGTPTSSYEQYF. CDR3 nucleotide sequence: TGTGCCAGCTCACAGGGGACACCGACTTCCTCCTACGAGCAGTACTTC.

The J gene is TRBJ1-6, the V gene TRBV11-2, with TRBD1 matching 11 bases. Germline lookup yields CDR1 SGHAT and CDR2 FQNNGV. The CDR3 extends over 18 amino acids. V was pared by 2 bases and J by 0 bases, with 3 bases of the junction left unmatched. In nucleotides, the CDR3 is TGTGCCAGCAGCTTATTCGGGACAGGGGGCTCCTATAATTCACCCCTCCACTTT. Its translation is CASSLFGTGGSYNSPLHF.

The V and J genes are TRBV9 and TRBJ1-1; D possibly corresponds to TRBD1 (5 bases). The V end lost 0 bases, the J end lost 8 bases, and 14 bases lay between the germline ends. Germline CDR1 and CDR2: SGDLS and YYNGEE. There are 14 residues in the CDR3. In nucleotides, the CDR3 is TGTGCCAGCAGCGTAGCGGTTGGGGCCAGGGAAGCTTTCTTT. Translation gives CASSVAVGAREAFF.

The J gene is TRBJ1-6, the V gene TRBV15; no reliable D call. Germline CDR1 is LNHNV and CDR2 is YYDKDF (reference sequence). Trimming removed 1 base at V and 10 bases at J, with 14 bases between. This CDR3 spans 15 amino acids. CDR3 sequence (DNA): TGTGCCACCAGCAGAGCTATACTAACGGAGTCACCCCTCCACTTT. Its protein is CATSRAILTESPLHF. Combining the CDR3 with reference TRBV15 and TRBJ1-6 gives the whole variable domain DAMVIQNPRYQVTQFGKPVTLSCSQTLNHNVMYWYQQKSSQAPKLLFHYYDKDFNNEADTPDNFQSRRPNTSFCFLDIRSPGLGDTAMYLCATSRAILTESPLHFGNGTRLTVT.